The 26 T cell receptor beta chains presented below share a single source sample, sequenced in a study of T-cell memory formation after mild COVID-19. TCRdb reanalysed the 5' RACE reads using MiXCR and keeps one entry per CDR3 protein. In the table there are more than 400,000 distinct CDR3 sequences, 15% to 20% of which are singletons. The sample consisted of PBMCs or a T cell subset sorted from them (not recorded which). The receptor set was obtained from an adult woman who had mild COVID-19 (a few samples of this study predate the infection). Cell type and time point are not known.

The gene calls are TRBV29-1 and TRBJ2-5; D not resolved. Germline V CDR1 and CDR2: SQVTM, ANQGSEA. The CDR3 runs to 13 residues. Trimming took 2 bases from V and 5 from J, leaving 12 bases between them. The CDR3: CSVEMGIQETQYF. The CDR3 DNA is TGCAGCGTTGAAATGGGAATTCAGGAGACCCAGTACTTC.

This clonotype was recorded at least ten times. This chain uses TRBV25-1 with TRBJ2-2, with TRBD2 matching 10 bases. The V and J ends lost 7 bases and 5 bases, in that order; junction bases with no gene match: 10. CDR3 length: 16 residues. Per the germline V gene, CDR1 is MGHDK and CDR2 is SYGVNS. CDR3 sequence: CASTPASGGATGELFF. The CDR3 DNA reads TGTGCCAGCACCCCGGCAAGCGGGGGGGCGACCGGGGAGCTGTTTTTT.

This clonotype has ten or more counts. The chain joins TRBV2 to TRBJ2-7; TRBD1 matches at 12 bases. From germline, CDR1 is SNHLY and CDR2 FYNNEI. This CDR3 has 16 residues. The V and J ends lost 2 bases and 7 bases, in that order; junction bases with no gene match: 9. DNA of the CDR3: TGTGCCAGCAGTGAATTTTCGGGACAGGGGGCGTATGAGCAGTACTTC. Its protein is CASSEFSGQGAYEQYF.

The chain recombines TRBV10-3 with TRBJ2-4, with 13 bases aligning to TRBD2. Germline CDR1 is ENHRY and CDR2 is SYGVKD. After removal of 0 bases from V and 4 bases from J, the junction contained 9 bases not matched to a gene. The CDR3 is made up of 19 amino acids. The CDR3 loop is CAISESKVGLAGPKNIQYF. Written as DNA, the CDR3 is TGTGCCATCAGTGAGTCGAAGGTGGGACTAGCGGGACCTAAAAACATTCAGTACTTC.

Here the CDR3 DNA reads TGTGCCAGCAGCCGCAGCAGGGAGACCCAGTACTTC. Amino acid sequence: CASSRSRETQYF. The chain combines TRBV3-1 with TRBJ2-5; D remains ambiguous. The length of the CDR3 is 12 residues. Germline V gene sequence: CDR1 LGHDT, CDR2 YNNKEL (reference sequence). V shed 4 bases and J shed 5 bases, with 8 bases lying between them.

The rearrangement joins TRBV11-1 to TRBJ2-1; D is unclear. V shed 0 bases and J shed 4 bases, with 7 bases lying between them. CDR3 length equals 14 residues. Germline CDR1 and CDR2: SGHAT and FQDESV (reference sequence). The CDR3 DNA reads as TGTGCCAGCAGCTTAGCGACTCCTTACAATGAGCAGTTCTTC. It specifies CASSLATPYNEQFF.

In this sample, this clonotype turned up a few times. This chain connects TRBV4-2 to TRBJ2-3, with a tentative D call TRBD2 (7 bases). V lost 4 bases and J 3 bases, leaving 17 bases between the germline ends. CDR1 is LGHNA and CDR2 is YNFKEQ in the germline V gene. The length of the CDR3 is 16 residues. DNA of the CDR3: TGTGCCAGCAGCCTTGGAGGGGGGGACTGGACAGATACGCAGTATTTT. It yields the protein CASSLGGGDWTDTQYF.

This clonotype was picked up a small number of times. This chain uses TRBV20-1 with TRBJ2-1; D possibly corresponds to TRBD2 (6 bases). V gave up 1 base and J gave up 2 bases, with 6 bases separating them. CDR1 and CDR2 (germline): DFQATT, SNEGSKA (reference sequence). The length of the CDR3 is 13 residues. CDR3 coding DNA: TGCAGTGCTAGAGGGGGGGCCTACAATGAGCAGTTCTTC. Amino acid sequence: CSARGGAYNEQFF.

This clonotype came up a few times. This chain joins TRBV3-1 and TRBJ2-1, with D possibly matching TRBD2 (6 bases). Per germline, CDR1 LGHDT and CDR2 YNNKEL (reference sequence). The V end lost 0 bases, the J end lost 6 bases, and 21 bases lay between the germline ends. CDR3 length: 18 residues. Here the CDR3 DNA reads TGTGCCAGCAGCCAAGATATTACGGGACTCCTTCATGGCAATGAGCAGTTCTTC. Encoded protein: CASSQDITGLLHGNEQFF.

CDR3 amino acids: CSPQGMNTEAFF. The CDR3 DNA reads TGCAGCCCCCAGGGGATGAACACTGAAGCTTTCTTT. The gene calls are TRBV20-1 and TRBJ1-1; D perhaps matches TRBD1 (6 bases). CDR3 length equals 12 residues. CDR1 DFQATT and CDR2 SNEGSKA come from the germline V gene (reference sequence).

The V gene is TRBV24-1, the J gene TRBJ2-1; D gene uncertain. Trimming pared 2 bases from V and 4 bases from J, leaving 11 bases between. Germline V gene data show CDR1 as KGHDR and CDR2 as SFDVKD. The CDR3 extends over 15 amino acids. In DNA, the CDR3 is TGTGCCACCAGTGATTCCCGCACCGGGTACAATGAGCAGTTCTTC. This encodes CATSDSRTGYNEQFF.

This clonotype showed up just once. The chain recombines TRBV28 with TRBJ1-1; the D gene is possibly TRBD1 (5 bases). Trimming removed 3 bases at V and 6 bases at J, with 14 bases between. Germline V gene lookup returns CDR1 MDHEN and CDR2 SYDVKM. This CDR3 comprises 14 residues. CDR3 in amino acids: CASSLGGTFAEAFF. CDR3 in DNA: TGTGCCAGCAGTTTGGGGGGGACTTTTGCTGAAGCTTTCTTT. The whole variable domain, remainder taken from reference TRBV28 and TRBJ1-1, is DVKVTQSSRYLVKRTGEKVFLECVQDMDHENMFWYRQDPGLGLRLIYFSYDVKMKEKGDIPEGYSVSREKKERFSLILESASTNQTSMYLCASSLGGTFAEAFFGQGTRLTVV.

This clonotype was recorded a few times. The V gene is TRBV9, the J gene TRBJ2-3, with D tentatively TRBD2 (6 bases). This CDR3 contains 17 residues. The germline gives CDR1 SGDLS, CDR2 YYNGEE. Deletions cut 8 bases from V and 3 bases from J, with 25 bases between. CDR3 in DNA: TGTGCCAGTCAGCCTCCCATCGCGGGATTGGGTACAGATACGCAGTATTTT. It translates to CASQPPIAGLGTDTQYF.

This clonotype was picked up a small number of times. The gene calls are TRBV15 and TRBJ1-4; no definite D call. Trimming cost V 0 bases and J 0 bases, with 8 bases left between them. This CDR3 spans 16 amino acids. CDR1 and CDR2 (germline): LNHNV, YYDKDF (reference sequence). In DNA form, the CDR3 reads TGTGCCACCAGCAGAGATGGTACAGCAACTAATGAAAAACTGTTTTTT. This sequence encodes CATSRDGTATNEKLFF.

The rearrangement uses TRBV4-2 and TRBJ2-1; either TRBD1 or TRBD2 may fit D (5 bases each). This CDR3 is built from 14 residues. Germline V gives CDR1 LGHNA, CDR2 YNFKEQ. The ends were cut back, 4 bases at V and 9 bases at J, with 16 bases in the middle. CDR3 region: CASSLERTRSEQFF. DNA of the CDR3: TGTGCCAGCAGCCTTGAGCGGACAAGAAGTGAGCAGTTCTTC.

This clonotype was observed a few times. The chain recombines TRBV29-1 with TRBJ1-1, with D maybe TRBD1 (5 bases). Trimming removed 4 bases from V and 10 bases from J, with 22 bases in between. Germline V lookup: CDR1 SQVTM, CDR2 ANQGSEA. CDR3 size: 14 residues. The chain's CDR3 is CSVVGPRGGVVAFF. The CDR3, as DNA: TGCAGCGTTGTGGGGCCCCGCGGGGGAGTAGTAGCTTTCTTT.

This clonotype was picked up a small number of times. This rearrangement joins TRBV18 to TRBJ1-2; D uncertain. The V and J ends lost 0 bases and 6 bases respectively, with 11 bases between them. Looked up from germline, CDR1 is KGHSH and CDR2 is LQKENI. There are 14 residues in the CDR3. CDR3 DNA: TGTGCCAGCTCACCACCGTTTCGGGTTGATGGCTACACCTTC. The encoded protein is CASSPPFRVDGYTF.

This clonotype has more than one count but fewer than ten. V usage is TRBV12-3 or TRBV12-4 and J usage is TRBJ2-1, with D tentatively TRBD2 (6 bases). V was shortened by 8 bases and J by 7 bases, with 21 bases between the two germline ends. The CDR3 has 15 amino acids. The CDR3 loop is CASSWAGLNANEQFF. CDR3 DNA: TGTGCCAGCTCATGGGCGGGACTTAACGCTAATGAGCAGTTCTTC.

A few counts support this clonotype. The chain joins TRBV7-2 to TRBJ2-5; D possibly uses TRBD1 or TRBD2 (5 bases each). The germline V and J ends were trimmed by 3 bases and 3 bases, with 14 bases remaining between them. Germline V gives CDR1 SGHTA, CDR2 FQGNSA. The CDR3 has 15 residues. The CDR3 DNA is TGTGCCAGCAGCTTTCTGGGCGTGGGGGAAGAGACCCAGTACTTC. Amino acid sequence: CASSFLGVGEETQYF.

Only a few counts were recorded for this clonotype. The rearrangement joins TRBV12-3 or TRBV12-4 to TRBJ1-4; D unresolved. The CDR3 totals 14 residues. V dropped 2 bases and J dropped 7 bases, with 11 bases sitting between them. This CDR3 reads CASSLRDNPEKLFF. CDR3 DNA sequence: TGTGCCAGCAGTTTAAGAGACAACCCTGAAAAACTGTTTTTT.

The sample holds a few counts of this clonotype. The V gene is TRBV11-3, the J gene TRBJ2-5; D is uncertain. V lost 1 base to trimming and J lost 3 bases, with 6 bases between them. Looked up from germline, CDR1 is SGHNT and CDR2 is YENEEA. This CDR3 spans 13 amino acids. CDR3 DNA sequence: TGTGCCAGCAGCTTAGGGATCGAAGAGACCCAGTACTTC. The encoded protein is CASSLGIEETQYF.

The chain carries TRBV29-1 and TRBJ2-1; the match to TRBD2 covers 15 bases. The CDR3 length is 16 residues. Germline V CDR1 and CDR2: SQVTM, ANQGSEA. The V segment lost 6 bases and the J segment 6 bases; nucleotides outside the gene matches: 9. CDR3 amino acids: CSVDGLAGGIANEQFF. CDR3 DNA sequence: TGCAGCGTAGATGGACTAGCGGGAGGGATAGCCAATGAGCAGTTCTTC.

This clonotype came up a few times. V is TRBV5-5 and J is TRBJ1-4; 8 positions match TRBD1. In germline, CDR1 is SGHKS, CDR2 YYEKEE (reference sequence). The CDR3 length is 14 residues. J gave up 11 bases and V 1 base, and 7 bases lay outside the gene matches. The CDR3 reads CASSLPRQGMKLFF. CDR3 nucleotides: TGTGCCAGCAGCTTGCCGCGACAGGGGATGAAACTGTTTTTT.

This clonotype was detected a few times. CDR3 bases: TGTGCCAGCAGTCGATCTATTAATAGCAATCAGCCCCAGCATTTT. Translated, it gives CASSRSINSNQPQHF. J is TRBJ1-5 and V is TRBV12-3 or TRBV12-4; the D is unclear. Deletions cut 5 bases from V and 0 bases from J, with 11 bases between. The CDR3 extends over 15 amino acids.

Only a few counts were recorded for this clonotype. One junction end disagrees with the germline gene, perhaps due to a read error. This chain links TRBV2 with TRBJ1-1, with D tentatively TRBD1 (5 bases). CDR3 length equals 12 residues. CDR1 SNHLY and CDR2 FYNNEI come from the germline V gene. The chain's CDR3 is CASKGTYTEAFF. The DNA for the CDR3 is TGTGCGAGCAAGGGGACGTACACTGAAGCTTTCTTT.

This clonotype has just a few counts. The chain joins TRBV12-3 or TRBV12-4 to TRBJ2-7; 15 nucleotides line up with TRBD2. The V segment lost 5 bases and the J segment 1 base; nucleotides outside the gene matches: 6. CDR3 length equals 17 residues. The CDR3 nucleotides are TGTGCCAGCAGTCTTGGACTAGCGGGAGGGCCATCCTACGAGCAGTACTTC. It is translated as CASSLGLAGGPSYEQYF.